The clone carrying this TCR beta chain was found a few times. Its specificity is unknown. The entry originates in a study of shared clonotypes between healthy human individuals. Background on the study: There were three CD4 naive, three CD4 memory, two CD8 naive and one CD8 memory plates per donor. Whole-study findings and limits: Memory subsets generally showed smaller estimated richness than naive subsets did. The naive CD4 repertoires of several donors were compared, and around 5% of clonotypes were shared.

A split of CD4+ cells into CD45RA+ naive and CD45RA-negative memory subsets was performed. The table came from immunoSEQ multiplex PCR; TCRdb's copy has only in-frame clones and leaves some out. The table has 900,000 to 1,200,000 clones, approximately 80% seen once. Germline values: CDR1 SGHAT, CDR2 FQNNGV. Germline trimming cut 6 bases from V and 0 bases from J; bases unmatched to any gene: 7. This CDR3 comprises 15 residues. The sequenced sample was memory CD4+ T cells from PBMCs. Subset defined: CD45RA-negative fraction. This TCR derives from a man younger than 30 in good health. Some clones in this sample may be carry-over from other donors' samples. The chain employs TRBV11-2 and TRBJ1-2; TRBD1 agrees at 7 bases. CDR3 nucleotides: TGTGCCAGCAGTTCGACAGGGAAAGCTAACTATGGCTACACCTTC. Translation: CASSSTGKANYGYTF.